This TCR beta chain was identified during a study of cytomegalovirus exposure and HLA in healthy donors. Findings and caveats of the study: Indistinguishability led to the exclusion of some V segments, TRBV6-2 and TRBV6-3 included. In most subjects, TCR beta sequences reportedly gave accurate predictions of HLA-A and HLA-B alleles. The study carried out a later analysis of TCR beta sequences. It associated 15,000 to 20,000 of them with specific HLA alleles at a false discovery rate of 0.05.

The CDR3 runs 15 residues. The germline V gene encodes CDR1 LGHNA and CDR2 YSLEER. The PCR contained 60 Vbeta and 13 Jbeta primers. The authors' processing: An analysis performed later counted 70 million to 90 million unique TCR beta chains (roughly 10 million of them shared). Assay: immunoSEQ multiplex PCR; the TCRdb copy retains only in-frame clones and omits some. The DNA was the basis for D and trimming; V, J and clone size are from that table. The repertoire holds around 180,000 clones, with 65% to 85% as singletons. About this clone itself: Antigen: not known.

The sample was PBMCs. The receptor's source is a man between 18 and 29 years old in good health and CMV-seronegative. The V gene is TRBV4-3, the J gene TRBJ2-5, with D unresolved. The DNA end is more similar to TRBJ2-7, so the J call may be wrong. CDR3: CASSLSNDFNYEQYF. The CDR3 coding sequence is TGCGCCAGCAGCCTTAGTAACGACTTCAACTACGAGCAGTACTTC.